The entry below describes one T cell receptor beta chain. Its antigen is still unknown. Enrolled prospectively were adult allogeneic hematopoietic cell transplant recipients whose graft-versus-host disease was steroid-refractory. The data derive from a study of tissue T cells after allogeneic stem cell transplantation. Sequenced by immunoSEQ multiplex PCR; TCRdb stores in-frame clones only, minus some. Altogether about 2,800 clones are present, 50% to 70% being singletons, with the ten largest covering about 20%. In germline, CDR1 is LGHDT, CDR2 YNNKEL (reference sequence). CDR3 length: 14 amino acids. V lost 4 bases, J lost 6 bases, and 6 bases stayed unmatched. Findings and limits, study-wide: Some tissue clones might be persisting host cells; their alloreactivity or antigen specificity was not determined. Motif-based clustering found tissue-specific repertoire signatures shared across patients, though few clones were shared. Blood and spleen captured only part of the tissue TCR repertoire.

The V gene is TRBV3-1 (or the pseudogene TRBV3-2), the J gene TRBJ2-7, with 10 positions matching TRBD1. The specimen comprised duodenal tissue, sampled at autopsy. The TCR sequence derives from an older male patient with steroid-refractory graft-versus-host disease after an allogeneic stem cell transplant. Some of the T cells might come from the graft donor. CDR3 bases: TGTGCCAGCAGCCGAGGGACAGGGGAAGTCGAGCAGTACTTC. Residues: CASSRGTGEVEQYF.